The T cell receptor (beta chain) described here comes from a study of blood T cell repertoires in COVID-19. Sequenced by immunoSEQ multiplex PCR; TCRdb stores in-frame clones only, minus some. This sample yields approximately 300,000 clones, of which around 90% are seen a single time; around 0.93% belongs to the top ten. CDR1 and CDR2 (germline): SGHDN, FVKESK. The CDR3 runs 14 residues. The V end lost 2 bases, the J end lost 2 bases, and 10 bases lay between the germline ends. J is TRBJ2-7 and V is TRBV14; D may be TRBD1 (6 bases). The sequenced sample consisted of peripheral blood. The TCR sequence derives from a middle-aged woman with COVID-19, enrolled during active disease. DNA for the CDR3: TGTGCCAGCAGCCAACGGGACAAACCCTACGAGCAGTACTTC. This encodes CASSQRDKPYEQYF.